Listed here is a single T cell receptor beta chain. Its antigen remains unidentified. This sample was included in a study of human T cells and chemical hapten exposure. The wider study: On 2 cm by 2 cm of upper inner arm skin, sensitization was performed with 2% DPC. Once 0.01% DPC had been applied to the upper back by patch test, readings were taken at 6 days.

Study observations and caveats: Significantly more large CDR3 similarity clusters arose among expanded TCRs than among controls.

TCRdb processed the RACE reads anew with MiXCR; each CDR3 protein has one entry. The table lists 150,000 to 200,000 distinct CDR3 sequences, approximately 20% of them singletons. Time point noted: patch test 1, 2 weeks after DPC sensitization. The treatment is: therapeutic diphenylcyclopropenone sensitization with weekly scalp DPC. Donors were 18 to 70-year-old alopecia patients suitable for DPC. This CDR3 is built from 13 residues. Germline CDR1 ENHRY, CDR2 SYGVKD. Deletions cut 6 bases from V and 7 bases from J, with 13 bases between. This receptor was obtained from a woman between 45 and 60 years old with alopecia areata. Some clones in this sample may be carry-over from other donors' samples. This material consisted of whole blood, taken in connection with sensitization to the hapten diphenylcyclopropenone (DPC). The gene calls are TRBV10-3 and TRBJ2-1; D gene uncertain. The CDR3 loop is CAISETPFNEQFF. CDR3 in DNA: TGTGCCATCAGCGAGACACCTTTTAATGAGCAGTTCTTC.